The 5 T cell receptor beta chains below come from one sample, sequenced in a study of cytomegalovirus exposure and HLA in healthy donors (dated by TCRdb to about 2017). Receptor amplification or capture employed the immunoSEQ multiplex PCR assay. For the multiplex PCR, a mixture combining 60 forward primers for TCR Vbeta segments and 13 reverse primers for TCR Jbeta segments was used. TCRdb obtained this table from immuneACCESS and retained in-frame rearrangements with V and J assigned. These tables miss some clones; where compared with another copy, unresolved V genes account for less than half of the shortfall, and the remainder is unexplained. In all, the sample holds about 120,000 clones, and under 80% of those were seen once. Roughly 11% of the sample is taken by the ten largest. The sequenced sample was PBMCs. The receptors originated from a woman aged 45-65 years in good health and CMV-seropositive.

The chain recombines TRBV4-3 with TRBJ1-1, with D perhaps matching TRBD1 (5 bases). The CDR3 runs to 15 residues. Trimming removed 0 bases at V and 8 bases at J, with 16 bases between. CDR1 and CDR2 (germline): LGHNA, YSLEER. The CDR3 reads CASSQDGTPGGEAFF. The CDR3 region has the DNA TGCGCCAGCAGCCAAGATGGGACGCCAGGAGGGGAAGCTTTCTTT.

This clone has only a few counts. The chain combines TRBV30 with TRBJ1-1, with D possibly matching TRBD1 (6 bases). Germline V lookup: CDR1 GTSNPN, CDR2 SVGIG (reference sequence). There are 16 residues in the CDR3. Trimming pared 1 base from V and 0 bases from J, leaving 15 bases between. DNA for the CDR3: TGTGCCTGGAGTGGGGGCAGGGGCCGCATGAACACTGAAGCTTTCTTT. Its protein is CAWSGGRGRMNTEAFF. Based on the CDR3 plus reference TRBV30 and TRBJ1-1, the full variable domain is SQTIHQWPATLVQPVGSPLSLECTVEGTSNPNLYWYRQAAGRGLQLLFYSVGIGQISSEVPQNLSASRPQDRQFILSSKKLLLSDSGFYLCAWSGGRGRMNTEAFFGQGTRLTVV.

The chain recombines TRBV19 with TRBJ1-4, with 7 positions matching TRBD1. Germline values: CDR1 LNHDA, CDR2 SQIVND (reference sequence). This CDR3 contains 15 residues. V gave up 7 bases and J gave up 0 bases; unmatched junction bases: 5. CDR3 bases: TGTGCCAGTATGGGACAGACAGCAACTAATGAAAAACTGTTTTTT. Protein product: CASMGQTATNEKLFF.

The rearrangement joins TRBV5-1 to TRBJ2-5, with TRBD1 as a possible D gene (6 bases). The CDR3 spans 14 residues. CDR1 and CDR2 from the germline V gene are SGHRS and YFSETQ. Trimming shortened V by 4 bases and J by 0 bases, and 10 bases separated the two germline ends. CDR3 nucleotides: TGCGCCAGCAGCCCCAGGACAGACCAAGAGACCCAGTACTTC. Its translation is CASSPRTDQETQYF. The complete variable domain, with remaining parts taken from reference TRBV5-1 and TRBJ2-5, reads KAGVTQTPRYLIKTRGQQVTLSCSPISGHRSVSWYQQTPGQGLQFLFEYFSETQRNKGNFPGRFSGRQFSNSRSEMNVSTLELGDSALYLCASSPRTDQETQYFGPGTRLLVL.

This sequence joins TRBV7-9 and TRBJ2-3; D not certain. This CDR3 has 11 residues. Trimming left V 4 bases short and J 3 bases short, with 2 bases between. Germline values: CDR1 SEHNR, CDR2 FQNEAQ (reference sequence). In DNA, the CDR3 is TGTGCCAGCAGCTCGACAGATACGCAGTATTTT. It translates to CASSSTDTQYF.